This TCR beta chain was captured by sequencing in a study of radiotherapy plus CTLA-4 blockade in lung cancer. Notes on the study in general: Expansion of tumor-derived TCR clones was observed in blood after radiotherapy plus ipilimumab. Dynamics of early blood T cell clones, together with interferon-beta, were reportedly the best predictors of response.

Comment on this clone: Antigen unknown.

Only in-frame clones appear in the TCRdb table, and some are missing; sequencing was by immunoSEQ multiplex PCR. The sample lists more than 100,000 clones, 85% to 90% occurring once. Germline lookup yields CDR1 SGHAT and CDR2 FQNNGV. This CDR3 comprises 14 residues. Between the trimmed V and J ends, which lost 5 bases and 7 bases, there was a span of 15 bases. CTLA-4 blockade using ipilimumab, together with focal radiation, was received by patients with chemo-refractory metastatic non-small-cell lung cancer. This sequence joins TRBV11-2 and TRBJ2-4; D is unresolved. This receptor was obtained from a human donor with non-small cell lung cancer that progressed on radiotherapy plus ipilimumab. Sequencing was performed on peripheral blood, taken from a patient treated with radiotherapy plus ipilimumab. In nucleotides, the CDR3 is TGTGCCAGCAGCGAGGACCCCTCCAGGAACATTCAGTACTTC. Protein sequence: CASSEDPSRNIQYF. The whole variable domain, remainder taken from reference TRBV11-2 and TRBJ2-4, is EAGVAQSPRYKIIEKRQSVAFWCNPISGHATLYWYQQILGQGPKLLIQFQNNGVVDDSQLPKDRFSAERLKGVDSTLKIQPAKLEDSAVYLCASSEDPSRNIQYFGAGTRLSVL.